This T cell receptor beta chain was captured in a study of blood T cell repertoires in COVID-19. At the level of the study: Acute-phase and convalescent COVID-19 samples originated in the United States, Italy and Spain. T cells, B-cell-depleted T cells, or PBMCs provided the cDNA or gDNA that served as material.

Germline CDR1 SGHTA, CDR2 FQGTGA. Germline trimming cut 5 bases from V and 4 bases from J; bases unmatched to any gene: 7. This CDR3 is 18 amino acids long. Per the original data handling: Counts of nucleated cells, estimated from reference gene primer amplification, were obtained. Data came from immunoSEQ multiplex PCR; TCRdb stores just in-frame clones and leaves some out. V and J calls and clone size are given by that table; D and trimming were obtained from the DNA. The profile shows approximately 150,000 clones, about 89% of them singletons. V and J are TRBV7-3 and TRBJ2-2; TRBD2 aligns across 16 bases. The sequence was obtained from an older man with acute or convalescent COVID-19. Sequencing was done on a sample of peripheral blood. CDR3 DNA: TGTGCCAGCAGCCCGGGACTAGCGGGAGGGCCGGGCACCGGGGAGCTGTTTTTT. Its protein product is CASSPGLAGGPGTGELFF.